This entry describes one T cell receptor beta chain. Antigen: not known. The sample belongs to a study of PD-1 blockade in classical Hodgkin lymphoma. Trimming removed 2 bases from V and 9 bases from J, with 10 bases in between. Germline CDR1 is MDHEN and CDR2 is SYDVKM. The CDR3 has 12 amino acids. Time point described: cycle 4 day 1 (C4D1), after more than five weeks of nivolumab. Brentuximab vedotin exposure varied, and every patient relapsed after autologous stem cell transplantation. TCRdb keeps only in-frame clones here, not all; method: immunoSEQ multiplex PCR. The table shows under 50,000 clones, with just over 65% occurring only once. Broader study findings: It was among complete responders that baseline diversity resembled that of newly diagnosed patients.

The source material was peripheral blood mononuclear cells (PBMCs), sampled before the fourth cycle of nivolumab. This receptor was obtained from a human donor with classical Hodgkin lymphoma. The rearrangement links TRBV28 to TRBJ2-5; weak D call: TRBD2 (5 bases). CDR3 DNA sequence: TGTGCCAGCAGTTTAAATTTCGGGGCCCAGTACTTC. Protein sequence: CASSLNFGAQYF.